Shown below are 5 T cell receptor beta chains from a single sample sequenced in a study of T cell changes during pregnancy in multiple sclerosis. Sequencing used immunoSEQ multiplex PCR; TCRdb keeps in-frame clones, though not all of them. Altogether some 42,000 clones are present, nearly 90% being singletons, with the ten largest covering over 0.85%. Sequenced here: CD4+ T cells from peripheral blood mononuclear cells, sampled after pregnancy. All receptors derive from a female donor with multiple sclerosis, enrolled in a pregnancy study.

This chain uses TRBV20-1 with TRBJ1-1, with D maybe TRBD1 (6 bases). V shed 7 bases and J shed 6 bases, with 12 bases lying between them. The CDR3 is 11 residues long. Looked up from germline, CDR1 is DFQATT and CDR2 is SNEGSKA (reference sequence). The CDR3 sequence: CSDNRASEAFF. DNA of the CDR3: TGCAGTGATAACAGGGCGTCTGAAGCTTTCTTT.

This chain joins TRBV7-9 and TRBJ2-1, with TRBD1 as a possible D gene (6 bases). V lost 1 base, J lost 10 bases, and 17 bases lay in between. CDR1 and CDR2 from the germline V gene are SEHNR and FQNEAQ (reference sequence). The CDR3 totals 15 residues. In DNA, the CDR3 is TGTGCCAGCAGCTTAGACGGCAGGGGAGTTGGCGAGCAGTTCTTC. Translated: CASSLDGRGVGEQFF.

As regards this clone: Germline is not matched at one junction end, which may reflect a read error. This sequence joins TRBV2 and TRBJ1-2; D is possibly TRBD1 (5 bases). The CDR3 consists of 10 residues. Germline CDR1 reads SNHLY; CDR2 reads FYNNEI. The CDR3, as DNA: TGTGCCAGCAGATTTTCGACAGACAGCTTC. This translates into CASRFSTDSF.

The V gene is TRBV14, the J gene TRBJ2-7; no firm D call. The CDR3 is made up of 14 amino acids. Deletions cut 4 bases from V and 2 bases from J, with 12 bases between. The germline V gene has CDR1 SGHDN and CDR2 FVKESK. This CDR3 is CASSPPGNPYEQYF. The CDR3 DNA reads as TGTGCCAGCAGCCCACCTGGCAACCCCTACGAGCAGTACTTC. Together with reference TRBV14 and TRBJ2-7, the CDR3 gives the full variable domain: EAGVTQFPSHSVIEKGQTVTLRCDPISGHDNLYWYRRVMGKEIKFLLHFVKESKQDESGMPNNRFLAERTGGTYSTLKVQPAELEDSGVYFCASSPPGNPYEQYFGPGTRLTVT.

CDR3 loop: CASSGEGIYEQYF. The CDR3 DNA reads TGTGCCAGCTCCGGTGAGGGAATCTACGAGCAGTACTTC. The chain is built from TRBV18 and TRBJ2-7; maybe TRBD2 (5 bases). The CDR3 extends over 13 amino acids. V lost 6 bases and J lost 3, with 12 bases in between. Germline CDR1 is KGHSH and CDR2 is LQKENI.